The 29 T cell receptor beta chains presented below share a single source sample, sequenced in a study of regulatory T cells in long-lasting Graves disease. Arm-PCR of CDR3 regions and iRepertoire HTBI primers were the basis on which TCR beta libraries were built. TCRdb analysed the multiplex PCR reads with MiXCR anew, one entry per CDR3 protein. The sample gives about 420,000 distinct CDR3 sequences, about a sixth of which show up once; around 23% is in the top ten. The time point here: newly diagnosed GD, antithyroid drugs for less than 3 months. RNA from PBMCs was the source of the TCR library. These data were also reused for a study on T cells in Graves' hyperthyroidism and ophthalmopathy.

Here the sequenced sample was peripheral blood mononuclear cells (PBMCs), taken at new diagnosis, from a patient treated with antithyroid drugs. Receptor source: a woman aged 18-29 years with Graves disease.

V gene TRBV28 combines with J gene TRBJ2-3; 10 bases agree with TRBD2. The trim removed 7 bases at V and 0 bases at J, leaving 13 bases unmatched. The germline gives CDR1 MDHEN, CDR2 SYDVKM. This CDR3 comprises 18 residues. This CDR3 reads CASNPWALSGRSTDTQYF. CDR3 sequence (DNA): TGTGCCAGCAACCCCTGGGCCCTTAGCGGGAGGAGCACAGATACGCAGTATTTT.

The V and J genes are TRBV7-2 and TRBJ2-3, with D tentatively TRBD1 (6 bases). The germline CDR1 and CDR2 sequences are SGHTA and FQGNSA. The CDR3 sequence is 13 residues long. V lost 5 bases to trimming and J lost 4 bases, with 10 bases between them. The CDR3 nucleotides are TGTGCCAGCAGCACCTGGGGGCCAGATACGCAGTATTTT. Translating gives CASSTWGPDTQYF.

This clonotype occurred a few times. The CDR3 nucleotides read TGTGCCAGCAGTGCCCTAACAGGGGGGAACACTGAAGCTTTCTTT. Residues: CASSALTGGNTEAFF. The chain has TRBV6-1 and TRBJ1-1, with TRBD1 matching over 8 bases. After removal of 4 bases from V and 1 base from J, the junction contained 5 bases not matched to a gene. Germline CDR1 is MNHNS and CDR2 is SASEGT. This CDR3 has 15 residues.

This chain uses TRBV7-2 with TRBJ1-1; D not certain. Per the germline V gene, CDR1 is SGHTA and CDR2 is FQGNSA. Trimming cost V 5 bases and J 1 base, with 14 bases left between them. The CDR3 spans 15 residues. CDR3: CASSHTMLANTEAFF. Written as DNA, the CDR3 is TGTGCCAGCAGCCATACGATGCTCGCGAACACTGAAGCTTTCTTT. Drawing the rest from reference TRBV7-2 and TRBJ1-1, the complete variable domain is GAGVSQSPSNKVTEKGKDVELRCDPISGHTALYWYRQSLGQGLEFLIYFQGNSAPDKSGLPSDRFSAERTGGSVSTLTIQRTQQEDSAVYLCASSHTMLANTEAFFGQGTRLTVV.

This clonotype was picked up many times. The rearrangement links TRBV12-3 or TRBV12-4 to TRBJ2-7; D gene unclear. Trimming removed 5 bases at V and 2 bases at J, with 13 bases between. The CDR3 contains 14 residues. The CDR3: CASSPVLTPYEQYF. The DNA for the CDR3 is TGTGCCAGCAGTCCGGTACTGACCCCCTACGAGCAGTACTTC.

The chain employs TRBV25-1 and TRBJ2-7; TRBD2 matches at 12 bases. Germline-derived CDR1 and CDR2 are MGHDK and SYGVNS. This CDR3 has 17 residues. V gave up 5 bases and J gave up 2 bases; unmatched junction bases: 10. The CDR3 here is CASSRSPLAGGPYEQYF. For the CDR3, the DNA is TGTGCCAGCAGTAGATCCCCTCTAGCGGGAGGGCCCTACGAGCAGTACTTC.

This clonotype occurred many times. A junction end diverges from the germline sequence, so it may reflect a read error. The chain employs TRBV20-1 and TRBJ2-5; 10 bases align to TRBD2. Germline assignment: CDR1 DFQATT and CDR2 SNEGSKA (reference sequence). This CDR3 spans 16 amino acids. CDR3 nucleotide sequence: TGCAGTGCTAGAGAGCCTAGCGGGAGCATCCAAGGGACCCAGTACTTC. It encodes CSAREPSGSIQGTQYF.

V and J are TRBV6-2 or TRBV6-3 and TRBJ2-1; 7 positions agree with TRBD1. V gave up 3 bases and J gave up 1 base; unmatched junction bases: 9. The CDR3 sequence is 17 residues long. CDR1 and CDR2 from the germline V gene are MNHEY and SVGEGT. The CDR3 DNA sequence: TGTGCCAGCAGTTATTCCGGGACAGCGATATCCTACAATGAGCAGTTCTTC. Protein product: CASSYSGTAISYNEQFF.

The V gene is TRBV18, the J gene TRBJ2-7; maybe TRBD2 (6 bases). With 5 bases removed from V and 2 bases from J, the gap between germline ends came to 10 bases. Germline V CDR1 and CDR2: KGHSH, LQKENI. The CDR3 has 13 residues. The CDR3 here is CASSTGGTYEQYF. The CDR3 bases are TGTGCCAGCTCAACCGGAGGGACCTACGAGCAGTACTTC.

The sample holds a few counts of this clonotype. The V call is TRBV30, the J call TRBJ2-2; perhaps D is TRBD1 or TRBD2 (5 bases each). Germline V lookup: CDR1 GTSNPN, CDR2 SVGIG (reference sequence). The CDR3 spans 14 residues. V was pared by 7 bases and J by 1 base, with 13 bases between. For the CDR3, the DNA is TGTGCCTCCGAGGGGCGGAGGAACACCGGGGAGCTGTTTTTT. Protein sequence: CASEGRRNTGELFF.

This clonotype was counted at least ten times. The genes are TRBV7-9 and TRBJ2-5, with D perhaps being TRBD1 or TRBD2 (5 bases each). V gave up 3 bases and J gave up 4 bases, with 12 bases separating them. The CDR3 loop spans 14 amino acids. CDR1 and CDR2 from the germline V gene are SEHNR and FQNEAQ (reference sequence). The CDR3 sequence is CASSFNRGVETQYF. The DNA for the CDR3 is TGTGCCAGCAGCTTTAACCGGGGCGTAGAGACCCAGTACTTC.

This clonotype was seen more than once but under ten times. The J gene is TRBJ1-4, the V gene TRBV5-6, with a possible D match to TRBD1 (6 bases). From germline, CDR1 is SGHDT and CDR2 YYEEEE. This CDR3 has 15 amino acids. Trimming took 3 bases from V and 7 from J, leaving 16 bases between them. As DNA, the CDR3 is TGTGCCAGCAGCTCAGAGGGCAGGGGAAGTGAAAAACTGTTTTTT. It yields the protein CASSSEGRGSEKLFF.

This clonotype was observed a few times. The CDR3: CASSFSQGNSYNEQFF. The CDR3 bases are TGTGCCAGCAGCTTTTCTCAGGGGAACTCCTACAATGAGCAGTTCTTC. V and J are TRBV5-5 and TRBJ2-1, with D perhaps matching TRBD1 (6 bases). This CDR3 comprises 16 residues. The V end was cut by 2 bases, the J end by 0 bases, with 12 bases between. Germline values: CDR1 SGHKS, CDR2 YYEKEE (reference sequence).

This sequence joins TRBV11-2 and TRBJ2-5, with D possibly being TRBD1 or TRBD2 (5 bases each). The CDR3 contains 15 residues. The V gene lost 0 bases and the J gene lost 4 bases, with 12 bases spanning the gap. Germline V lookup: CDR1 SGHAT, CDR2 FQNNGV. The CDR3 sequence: CASSLEPGPRETQYF. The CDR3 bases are TGTGCCAGCAGCTTAGAACCGGGACCTAGAGAGACCCAGTACTTC.

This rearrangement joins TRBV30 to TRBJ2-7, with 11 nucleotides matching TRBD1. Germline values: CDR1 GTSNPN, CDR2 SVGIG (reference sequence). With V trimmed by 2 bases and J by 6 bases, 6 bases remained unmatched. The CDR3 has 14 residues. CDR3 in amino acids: CAWSSGQGEVEQYF. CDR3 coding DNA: TGTGCCTGGAGTTCGGGACAGGGGGAGGTCGAGCAGTACTTC.

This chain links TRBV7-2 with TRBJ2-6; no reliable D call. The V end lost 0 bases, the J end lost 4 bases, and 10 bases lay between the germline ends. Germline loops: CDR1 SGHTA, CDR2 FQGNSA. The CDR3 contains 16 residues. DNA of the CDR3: TGTGCCAGCAGCTTAGCGCGAGGTTTAGGGGCCAACGTCCTGACTTTC. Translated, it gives CASSLARGLGANVLTF.

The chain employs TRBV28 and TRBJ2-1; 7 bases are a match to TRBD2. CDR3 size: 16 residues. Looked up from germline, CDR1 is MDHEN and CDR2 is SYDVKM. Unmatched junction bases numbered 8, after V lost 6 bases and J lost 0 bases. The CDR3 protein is CASSSSGIDSYNEQFF. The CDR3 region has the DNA TGTGCCAGCAGCAGCAGCGGGATAGACTCCTACAATGAGCAGTTCTTC.

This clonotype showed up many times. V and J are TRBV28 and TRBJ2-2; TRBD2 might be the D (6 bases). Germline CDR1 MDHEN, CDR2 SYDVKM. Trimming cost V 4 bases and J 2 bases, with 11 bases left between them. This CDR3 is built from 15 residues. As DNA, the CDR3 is TGTGCCAGCAGTTCTCCGGGACTTAACACCGGGGAGCTGTTTTTT. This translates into CASSSPGLNTGELFF. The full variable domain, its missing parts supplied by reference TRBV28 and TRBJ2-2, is DVKVTQSSRYLVKRTGEKVFLECVQDMDHENMFWYRQDPGLGLRLIYFSYDVKMKEKGDIPEGYSVSREKKERFSLILESASTNQTSMYLCASSSPGLNTGELFFGEGSRLTVL.

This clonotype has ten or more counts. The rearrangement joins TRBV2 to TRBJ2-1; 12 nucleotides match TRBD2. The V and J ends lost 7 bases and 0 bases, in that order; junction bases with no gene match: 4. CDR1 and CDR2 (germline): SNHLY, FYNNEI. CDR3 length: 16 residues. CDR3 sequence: CASMLAGGSSYNEQFF. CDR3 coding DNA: TGTGCCAGCATGCTAGCGGGAGGGTCCTCCTACAATGAGCAGTTCTTC.

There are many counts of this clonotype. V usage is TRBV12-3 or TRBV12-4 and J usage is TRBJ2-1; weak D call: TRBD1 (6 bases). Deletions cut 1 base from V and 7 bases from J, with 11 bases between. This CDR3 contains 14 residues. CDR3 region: CASSLGLGANEQFF. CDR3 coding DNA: TGTGCCAGCAGTTTAGGTTTGGGGGCGAATGAGCAGTTCTTC.

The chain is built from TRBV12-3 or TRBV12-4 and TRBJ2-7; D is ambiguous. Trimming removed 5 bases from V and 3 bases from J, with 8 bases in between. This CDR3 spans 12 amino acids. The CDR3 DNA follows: TGTGCCAGCAGTACTAATCTCTACGAGCAGTACTTC. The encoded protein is CASSTNLYEQYF.

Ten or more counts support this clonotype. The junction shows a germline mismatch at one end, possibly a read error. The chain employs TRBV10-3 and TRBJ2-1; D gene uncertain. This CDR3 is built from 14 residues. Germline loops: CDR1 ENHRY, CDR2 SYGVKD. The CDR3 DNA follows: TGTGCCAGCAGTGACTTCAGCTCCTACAATGAGCAGTTCTTC. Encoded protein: CASSDFSSYNEQFF.

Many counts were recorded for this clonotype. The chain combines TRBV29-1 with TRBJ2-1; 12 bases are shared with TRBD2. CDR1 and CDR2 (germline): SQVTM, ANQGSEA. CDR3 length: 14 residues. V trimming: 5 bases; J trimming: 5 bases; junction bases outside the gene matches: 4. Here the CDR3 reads CSVKTSGGNNEQFF. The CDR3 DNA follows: TGCAGCGTTAAAACTAGCGGGGGGAACAATGAGCAGTTCTTC.

The CDR3 loop is CASSHGVDYGYTF. The CDR3 bases are TGTGCCAGCAGTCACGGGGTAGACTATGGCTACACCTTC. J is TRBJ1-2 and V is TRBV28; D gene ambiguous. The CDR3 consists of 13 residues. Germline CDR1 MDHEN, CDR2 SYDVKM. V was shortened by 5 bases and J by 3 bases, with 10 bases between the two germline ends.

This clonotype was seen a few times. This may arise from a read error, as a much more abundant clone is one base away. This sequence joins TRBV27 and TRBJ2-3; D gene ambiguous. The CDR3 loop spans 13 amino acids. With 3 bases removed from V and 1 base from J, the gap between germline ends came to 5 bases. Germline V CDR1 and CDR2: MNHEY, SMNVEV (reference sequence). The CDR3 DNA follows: TGTGCCAGCAGTTTCTGGGGCACAGATACGCAGTATTTT. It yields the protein CASSFWGTDTQYF.

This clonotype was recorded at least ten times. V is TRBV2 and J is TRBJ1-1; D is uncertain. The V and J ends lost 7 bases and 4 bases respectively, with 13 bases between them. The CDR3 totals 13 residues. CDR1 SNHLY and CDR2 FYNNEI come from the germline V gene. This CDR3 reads CASKWEVGTEAFF. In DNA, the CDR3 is TGTGCCAGCAAGTGGGAGGTGGGCACTGAAGCTTTCTTT.

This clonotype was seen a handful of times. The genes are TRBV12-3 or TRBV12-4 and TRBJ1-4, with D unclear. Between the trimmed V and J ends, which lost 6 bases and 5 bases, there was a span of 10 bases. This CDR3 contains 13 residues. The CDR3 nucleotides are TGTGCCAGCAGAGATATTTTAAATGAAAAACTGTTTTTT. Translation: CASRDILNEKLFF.

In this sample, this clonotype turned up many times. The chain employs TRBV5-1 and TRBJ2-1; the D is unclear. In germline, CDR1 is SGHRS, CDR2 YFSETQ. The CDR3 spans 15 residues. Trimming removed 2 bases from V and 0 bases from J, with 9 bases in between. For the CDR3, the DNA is TGCGCCAGCAGCTTCGTGGCGGTCTCCTACAATGAGCAGTTCTTC. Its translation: CASSFVAVSYNEQFF. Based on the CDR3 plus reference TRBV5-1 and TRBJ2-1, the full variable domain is KAGVTQTPRYLIKTRGQQVTLSCSPISGHRSVSWYQQTPGQGLQFLFEYFSETQRNKGNFPGRFSGRQFSNSRSEMNVSTLELGDSALYLCASSFVAVSYNEQFFGPGTRLTVL.

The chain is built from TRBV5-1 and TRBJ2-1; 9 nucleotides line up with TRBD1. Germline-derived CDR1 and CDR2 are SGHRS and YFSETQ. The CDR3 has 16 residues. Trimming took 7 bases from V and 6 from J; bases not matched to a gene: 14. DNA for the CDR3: TGCGCCAGCGGACTCTCCGGGACAGGGTTATCCAATGAGCAGTTCTTC. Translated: CASGLSGTGLSNEQFF. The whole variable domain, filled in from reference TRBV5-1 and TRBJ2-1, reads KAGVTQTPRYLIKTRGQQVTLSCSPISGHRSVSWYQQTPGQGLQFLFEYFSETQRNKGNFPGRFSGRQFSNSRSEMNVSTLELGDSALYLCASGLSGTGLSNEQFFGPGTRLTVL.